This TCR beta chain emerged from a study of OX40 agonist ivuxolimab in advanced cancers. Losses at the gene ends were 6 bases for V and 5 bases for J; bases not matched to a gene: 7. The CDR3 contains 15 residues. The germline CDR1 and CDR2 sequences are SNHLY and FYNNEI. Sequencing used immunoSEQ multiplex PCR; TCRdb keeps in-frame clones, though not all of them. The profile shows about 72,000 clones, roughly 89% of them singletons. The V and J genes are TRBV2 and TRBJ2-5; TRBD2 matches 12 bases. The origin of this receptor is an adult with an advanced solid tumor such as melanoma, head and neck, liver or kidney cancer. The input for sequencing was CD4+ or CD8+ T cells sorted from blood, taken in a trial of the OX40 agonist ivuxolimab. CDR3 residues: CASRLLAGGGETQYF. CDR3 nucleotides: TGTGCCAGCAGACTACTAGCGGGGGGAGGGGAGACCCAGTACTTC.